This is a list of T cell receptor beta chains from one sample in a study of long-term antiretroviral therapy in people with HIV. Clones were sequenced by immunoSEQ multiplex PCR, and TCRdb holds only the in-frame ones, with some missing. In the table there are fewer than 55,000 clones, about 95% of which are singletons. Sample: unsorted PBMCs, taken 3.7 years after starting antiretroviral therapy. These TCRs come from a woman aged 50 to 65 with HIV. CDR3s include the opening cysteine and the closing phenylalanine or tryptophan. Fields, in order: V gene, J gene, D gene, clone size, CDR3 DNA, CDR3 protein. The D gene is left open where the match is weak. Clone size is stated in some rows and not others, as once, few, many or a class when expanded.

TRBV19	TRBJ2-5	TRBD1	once	TGTGCCAGTAGTAATCTGGACAGGGATCAAGAGACCCAGTACTTC	CASSNLDRDQETQYF
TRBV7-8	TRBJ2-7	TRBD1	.	TGTGCCAGCAGCTTACCCGGGACAGGGGCAAACGAGCAGTACTTC	CASSLPGTGANEQYF
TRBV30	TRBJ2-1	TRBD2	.	TGTGCCTGGAAGAGAACTAGCGGGGGTAATTATGAGCAGTTCTTC	CAWKRTSGGNYEQFF
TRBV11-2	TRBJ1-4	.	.	TGTGCCAGCAGCCCCACCCGGGGCAGCCCCAACCCAACTAATGAAAAACTGTTTTTT	CASSPTRGSPNPTNEKLFF
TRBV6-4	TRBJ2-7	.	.	TGTGCCAGCAGTGACTCGCTCCAGGGAAGATCCTACGAGCAGTACTTC	CASSDSLQGRSYEQYF
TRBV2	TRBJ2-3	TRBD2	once	TGTGCCAGCAGTGAACTGAGCGGGGGGCTCGATACGCAGTATTTT	CASSELSGGLDTQYF
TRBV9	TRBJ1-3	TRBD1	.	TGTGCCAGCAGCGGAAACCTGGGACAGGGCTCTGGAAACACCATATATTTT	CASSGNLGQGSGNTIYF
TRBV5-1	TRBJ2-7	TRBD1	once	TGCGCCAGCAGCTTGGACTCCCGTTCCCCGGGACAGGGGGCTTACGAGCAGTACTTC	CASSLDSRSPGQGAYEQYF
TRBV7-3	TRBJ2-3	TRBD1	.	TGTGCCAGCAGCTCGGGACAGGGAGCAGATACGCAGTATTTT	CASSSGQGADTQYF
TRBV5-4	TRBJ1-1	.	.	TGTGCCAGCAGCTTATTCAAGAACACTGAAGCTTTCTTT	CASSLFKNTEAFF
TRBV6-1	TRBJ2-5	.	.	TGTGCCAGCAGTGAAGCTATCCAGGGCGGGGCGGGTGAGCAGTACTTC	CASSEAIQGGAGEQYF
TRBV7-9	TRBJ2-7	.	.	TGTGCCAGCAGCGAACAGGGACCCTACGAGCAGTACTTC	CASSEQGPYEQYF
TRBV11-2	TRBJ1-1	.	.	TGTGCCAGCAGCCCGGAACAGGGTGAGGCTTTCTTT	CASSPEQGEAFF
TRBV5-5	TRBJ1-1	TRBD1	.	TGTGCCAGCAGCCTACAGGGGGCGAACACTGAAGCTTTCTTT	CASSLQGANTEAFF
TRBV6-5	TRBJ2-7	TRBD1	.	TGTGCCAGCAGCCTCCGGGACAGGGGGCTTCACGAGCAGTACTTC	CASSLRDRGLHEQYF
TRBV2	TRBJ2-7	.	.	TGTGCCAGCAGTGATCGGAGGGGAAGCTCCTACGAGCAGTACTTC	CASSDRRGSSYEQYF
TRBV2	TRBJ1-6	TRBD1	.	TGTGCCAGCAGTGCGGACAGGTATCAAGTTAATTCACCCCTCCACTTT	CASSADRYQVNSPLHF
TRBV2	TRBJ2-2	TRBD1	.	TGTGCCAGCAGTGGGACAGGAGTCGGGGAGCTGTTTTTT	CASSGTGVGELFF
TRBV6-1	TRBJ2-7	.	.	TGTGCCAGCAGTGAAGGCCCAGGGGACTACGAGCAGTACTTC	CASSEGPGDYEQYF
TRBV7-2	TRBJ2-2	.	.	TGTGCCAGCAGCTTGCAGGCAGACACCGGGGAGCTGTTTTTT	CASSLQADTGELFF
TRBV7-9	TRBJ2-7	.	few	TGTGCCAGCAGCCCGTCGGGGTGGCAGTACTTC	CASSPSGWQYF
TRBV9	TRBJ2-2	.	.	TGTGCCAGCAGCGGACCCATTGGGGTGAACACCGGGGAGCTGTTTTTT	CASSGPIGVNTGELFF
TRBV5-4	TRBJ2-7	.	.	TGTGCCAGCAGCTTGGGGGACATTTACGAGCAGTACTTC	CASSLGDIYEQYF
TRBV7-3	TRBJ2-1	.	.	TGTGCCAGCAGCTTACTAGGGAGCTCCTACAATGAGCAGTTCTTC	CASSLLGSSYNEQFF
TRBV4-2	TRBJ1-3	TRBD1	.	TGTGCCAGCAGCCTCGGACAGGGGAGCGGAAACACCATATATTTT	CASSLGQGSGNTIYF
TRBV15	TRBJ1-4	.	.	TGTGCCACCAGCAGAGATTACGACCGAGGTGAAAAACTGTTTTTT	CATSRDYDRGEKLFF
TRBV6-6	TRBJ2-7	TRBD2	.	TGTGCCAGCAGTTCGACTAGCGGAACCTACGAGCAGTACTTC	CASSSTSGTYEQYF
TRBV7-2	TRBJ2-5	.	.	TGTGCCAGCAGCTTAGACAGGCAAGAGACCCAGTACTTC	CASSLDRQETQYF
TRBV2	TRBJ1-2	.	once	TGTGCCAGCAGTGTCACAAGCCGTCCCTATGGCTACACCTTC	CASSVTSRPYGYTF
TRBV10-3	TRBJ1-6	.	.	TGTGCCATCAGTGAGTGGCAGGGTGGGGGAAATAATTCACCCCTCCACTTT	CAISEWQGGGNNSPLHF
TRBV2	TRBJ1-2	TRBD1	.	TGTGCCAGCGCAGGGGGCGCTTATGGCTACACCTTC	CASAGGAYGYTF
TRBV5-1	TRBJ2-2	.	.	TGCGCCAGCAGCTTTGGGCTTAGCTCCACCGGGGAGCTGTTTTTT	CASSFGLSSTGELFF
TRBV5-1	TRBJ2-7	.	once	TGCGCCAGCAGCTTGATGGAGGGTACCTACGAGCAGTACTTC	CASSLMEGTYEQYF
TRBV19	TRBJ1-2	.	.	TGTGCCAGTAGTATAACGGGCTTGGGGGGCCTGGCTGGCTACACCTTC	CASSITGLGGLAGYTF
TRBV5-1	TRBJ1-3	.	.	TGCGCCAGCAGCTTGGACGGGACATTAAGAAACACCATATATTTT	CASSLDGTLRNTIYF
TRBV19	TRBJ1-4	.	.	TGTGCCAGTACCCATGGACAGACACATAATGAAAAACTGTTTTTT	CASTHGQTHNEKLFF
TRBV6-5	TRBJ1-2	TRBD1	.	TGTGCCAGCAGACGGGACAGACCCTATGGCTACACCTTC	CASRRDRPYGYTF
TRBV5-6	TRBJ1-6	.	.	TGTGCCAGCAGCTTGGTGGGCGGGGAAAATTCACCCCTCCACTTT	CASSLVGGENSPLHF
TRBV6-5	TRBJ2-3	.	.	TGTGCCAGCAGTTACAGAGGACAGACACTAGATACGCAGTATTTT	CASSYRGQTLDTQYF
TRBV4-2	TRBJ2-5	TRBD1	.	TGTGCCAGCAGCCAAGACTACAGGGGCGGGGAGACCCAGTACTTC	CASSQDYRGGETQYF
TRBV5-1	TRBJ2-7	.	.	TGCGCCAGCAGCGCTGTAAGCTCCTACGAGCAGTACTTC	CASSAVSSYEQYF
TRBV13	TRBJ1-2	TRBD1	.	TGTGCCAGCAGCGGGACAGACCTCTTAGGCTACACCTTC	CASSGTDLLGYTF
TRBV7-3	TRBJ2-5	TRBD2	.	TGTGCCAGCAGCTCCCTAGCGGGGGGGCAAGAGACCCAGTACTTC	CASSSLAGGQETQYF
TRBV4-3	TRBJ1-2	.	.	TGCGCCAGCAGCCAAGATCAAGGATCTTACTATGGCTACACCTTC	CASSQDQGSYYGYTF
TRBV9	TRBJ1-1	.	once	TGTGCCAGCAGCGTAGACGTCCTAGTGGGCACTGAAGCTTTCTTT	CASSVDVLVGTEAFF
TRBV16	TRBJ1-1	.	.	TGTGCCAGCAGCCAATCAGCCGGTGGAAACACTGAAGCTTTCTTT	CASSQSAGGNTEAFF
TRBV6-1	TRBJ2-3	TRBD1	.	TGTGCCAGCAGAACAGGGGCCCTGGGTGATACGCAGTATTTT	CASRTGALGDTQYF
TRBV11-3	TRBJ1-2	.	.	TGTGCCAGCAGCCCAGGTTCGGGGGGATTCCACTATGGCTACACCTTC	CASSPGSGGFHYGYTF
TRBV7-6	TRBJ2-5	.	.	TGTGCCAGCAGCTTTCGCGCGGGAGAGACCCAGTACTTC	CASSFRAGETQYF
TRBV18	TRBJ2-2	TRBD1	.	TGTGCCAGCTCACCGCGACAGGGTCAGGCCGGGGAGCTGTTTTTT	CASSPRQGQAGELFF
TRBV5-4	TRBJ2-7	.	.	TGTGCCAGCAGCCTTCCGGGAGACCCCTACGAGCAGTACTTC	CASSLPGDPYEQYF
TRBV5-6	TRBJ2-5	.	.	TGTGCCAGCAGCTCTCCGCCGGCTTGGGAGACCCAGTACTTC	CASSSPPAWETQYF
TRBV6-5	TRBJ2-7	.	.	TGTGCCAGCAGTGTCAGCTCTAAGCAGTACTTC	CASSVSSKQYF
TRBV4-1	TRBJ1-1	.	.	TGCGCCAGCAGCCAAGGGACAACGATGAACACTGAAGCTTTCTTT	CASSQGTTMNTEAFF
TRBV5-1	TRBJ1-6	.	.	TGCGCCAGCAGCTTGGGGGCGGATTCACCCCTCCACTTT	CASSLGADSPLHF
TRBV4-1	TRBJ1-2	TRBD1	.	TGCGCCAGCAGCCTCGGACAGGGGGCGGGTGGCTACACCTTC	CASSLGQGAGGYTF
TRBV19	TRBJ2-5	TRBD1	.	TGTGCCAGTAATTCCCAGGGGGCGGAGACCCAGTACTTC	CASNSQGAETQYF